This entry lists 21 T cell receptor beta chains sequenced from one sample in a study of blood T cell repertoires in COVID-19. The assay was immunoSEQ multiplex PCR, and TCRdb's table has in-frame clones only and misses some. The sample has about 100,000 clones; roughly 88% are singletons. Source material: peripheral blood. Source of these receptors: an older woman with acute or convalescent COVID-19.

With regard to this clone: An end of the junction does not agree with germline; a read error may underlie this. The CDR3 DNA is TGTGCCAGCAGAAAGAAGAGCGGGAGAGAGCTACTCTTC. The encoded protein is CASRKKSGRELLF. The chain employs TRBV3-1 (or the pseudogene TRBV3-2) and TRBJ2-1; 8 nucleotides match TRBD2. Germline V lookup: CDR1 LGHDT, CDR2 YNNKEL (reference sequence). CDR3 length equals 13 residues.

The chain employs TRBV2 and TRBJ2-1; maybe TRBD2 (5 bases). The germline gives CDR1 SNHLY, CDR2 FYNNEI. The V and J ends lost 4 bases and 2 bases respectively, with 6 bases between them. The CDR3 extends over 13 amino acids. The CDR3 DNA sequence: TGTGCCAGCAGTGCGCGGGCCTACAATGAGCAGTTCTTC. Translation gives CASSARAYNEQFF. Complete variable domain (other parts from reference TRBV2 and TRBJ2-1): EPEVTQTPSHQVTQMGQEVILRCVPISNHLYFYWYRQILGQKVEFLVSFYNNEISEKSEIFDDQFSVERPDGSNFTLKIRSTKLEDSAMYFCASSARAYNEQFFGPGTRLTVL.

This chain uses TRBV19 with TRBJ2-2; 8 bases align to TRBD2. This CDR3 is 14 amino acids long. Germline loops: CDR1 LNHDA, CDR2 SQIVND (reference sequence). V shed 1 base, J shed 5 bases, and the junction held 0 bases outside the gene matches. CDR3 amino acids: CASSIGGRTGELFF. In DNA, the CDR3 is TGTGCCAGTAGTATAGGCGGGAGGACCGGGGAGCTGTTTTTT.

The chain joins TRBV24-1 to TRBJ2-1; 8 nucleotides align to TRBD2. Germline V gives CDR1 KGHDR, CDR2 SFDVKD. J was trimmed by 2 bases and V by 6 bases; bases with no gene match: 2. This CDR3 spans 14 amino acids. The CDR3 spells CATSSGRTYNEQFF. The DNA for the CDR3 is TGTGCCACCAGTAGCGGGAGAACCTACAATGAGCAGTTCTTC.

This rearrangement joins TRBV7-2 to TRBJ2-5; 8 bases agree with TRBD2. Trimming removed 0 bases from V and 7 bases from J; junction bases left unmatched: 10. The CDR3 sequence is 16 residues long. CDR1 and CDR2 from the germline V gene are SGHTA and FQGNSA. As DNA, the CDR3 is TGTGCCAGCAGCTTAGCGCGAGCGGGAGCTGGGGGGACCCAGTACTTC. Its protein is CASSLARAGAGGTQYF. Variable domain in full (rest from reference TRBV7-2 and TRBJ2-5): GAGVSQSPSNKVTEKGKDVELRCDPISGHTALYWYRQSLGQGLEFLIYFQGNSAPDKSGLPSDRFSAERTGGSVSTLTIQRTQQEDSAVYLCASSLARAGAGGTQYFGPGTRLLVL.

This chain joins TRBV5-6 and TRBJ2-1; D remains unclear. Per germline, CDR1 SGHDT and CDR2 YYEEEE. CDR3 length equals 16 residues. V dropped 5 bases and J dropped 2 bases, with 17 bases sitting between them. This CDR3 reads CASSPDSLSTYNEQFF. CDR3 nucleotides: TGTGCCAGCAGTCCTGACTCCCTTAGCACCTACAATGAGCAGTTCTTC.

The chain is built from TRBV11-2 and TRBJ2-7; 9 bases are a match to TRBD1. J gave up 3 bases and V 3 bases, and 3 bases lay outside the gene matches. Per the germline V gene, CDR1 is SGHAT and CDR2 is FQNNGV. The CDR3 extends over 14 amino acids. This CDR3 reads CASSLDRGSYEQYF. The CDR3 bases are TGTGCCAGCAGCTTGGACAGGGGTAGCTACGAGCAGTACTTC.

In this sample, this clone turned up once. In DNA form, the CDR3 reads TGCGCCAGCAGCGGAGACAGGATAGAGTCTTTCTTT. Its translation: CASSGDRIESFF. The rearrangement joins TRBV5-1 to TRBJ1-1, with D tentatively TRBD1 (6 bases). The CDR3 contains 12 residues. Trimming removed 4 bases at V and 12 bases at J, with 16 bases between. The germline CDR1 and CDR2 sequences are SGHRS and YFSETQ.

The V call is TRBV29-1, the J call TRBJ2-1, with 10 bases fitting TRBD1. The CDR3 extends over 13 amino acids. The trim removed 7 bases at V and 4 bases at J, leaving 4 bases unmatched. Germline CDR1 and CDR2: SQVTM and ANQGSEA. In DNA form, the CDR3 reads TGCAGCGGATCGGGACAGGGGTACAATGAGCAGTTCTTC. Protein: CSGSGQGYNEQFF.

The rearrangement links TRBV2 to TRBJ2-1; D may be TRBD2 (6 bases). Germline V gives CDR1 SNHLY, CDR2 FYNNEI. The CDR3 consists of 13 residues. V was trimmed by 7 bases and J by 4 bases, leaving 11 bases between them. The CDR3 DNA sequence: TGTGCCAGCATGATAGCGGAGTACAATGAGCAGTTCTTC. It encodes CASMIAEYNEQFF.

This chain links TRBV19 with TRBJ2-1, with TRBD2 matching over 8 bases. V gave up 5 bases and J gave up 2 bases; unmatched junction bases: 8. Germline V gene data show CDR1 as LNHDA and CDR2 as SQIVND (reference sequence). This CDR3 region has 16 residues. CDR3 DNA sequence: TGTGCCAGTAGTGGACTTAGCGGGATTCCCTACAATGAGCAGTTCTTC. Amino acid sequence: CASSGLSGIPYNEQFF.

The rearrangement joins TRBV7-6 to TRBJ2-4, with D possibly being TRBD2 (6 bases). Trimming pared 1 base from V and 8 bases from J, leaving 18 bases between. CDR3 length equals 16 residues. The V gene's germline CDR1 is SGHVS and CDR2 FNYEAQ. DNA of the CDR3: TGTGCCAGCAGCTTAGAGCCCGCCGCGCGGGGAGACATTCAGTACTTC. It specifies CASSLEPAARGDIQYF.

In its sample, this clone was seen once. The chain combines TRBV5-1 with TRBJ1-6, with 9 positions matching TRBD1. The CDR3 runs to 14 residues. Germline CDR1 SGHRS, CDR2 YFSETQ. The junction had 9 bases not matched to a gene; V was cut back by 10 bases and J by 7 bases. The CDR3 bases are TGCGCCTCCGGTATCGGGACAGGGAATTCACCCCTCCACTTT. This encodes CASGIGTGNSPLHF.

The chain links TRBV7-9 to TRBJ1-5, with D perhaps TRBD1 (6 bases). The germline V gene has CDR1 SEHNR and CDR2 FQNEAQ (reference sequence). Trimming stripped 4 bases from V and 1 base from J, with 14 bases between. This CDR3 comprises 16 residues. CDR3 sequence: CASSSGQGLSNQPQHF. In nucleotides, the CDR3 is TGTGCCAGCAGCTCTGGGCAGGGGTTGAGCAATCAGCCCCAGCATTTT.

The chain couples TRBV2 to TRBJ2-1, with D perhaps TRBD2 (6 bases). Germline CDR1 is SNHLY and CDR2 is FYNNEI. The V gene lost 4 bases and the J gene lost 1 base, with 11 bases spanning the gap. The CDR3 covers 15 residues. CDR3 region: CASSGAGNSYNEQFF. Here the CDR3 DNA reads TGTGCCAGCAGTGGTGCGGGAAATTCCTACAATGAGCAGTTCTTC.

To note about this clone: Other nucleotide sequences from this sample produce the same CDR3. The V and J genes are TRBV3-1 (or the pseudogene TRBV3-2) and TRBJ1-2; the D is unclear. The CDR3 is 12 amino acids. The V end lost 4 bases, the J end lost 2 bases, and 5 bases lay between the germline ends. Germline-derived CDR1 and CDR2 are LGHDT and YNNKEL (reference sequence). The CDR3 DNA reads TGTGCCAGCAGCCGCCGGAACTATGGCTACACCTTC. Translating gives CASSRRNYGYTF.

This clone has just one count. The V gene is TRBV2, the J gene TRBJ1-1, with D possibly TRBD1 on 5 matching bases. Deletions cut 5 bases from V and 4 bases from J, with 11 bases between. Germline CDR1 and CDR2: SNHLY and FYNNEI. This CDR3 has 13 residues. CDR3 sequence reads: CASSSPGVTEAFF. CDR3 in DNA: TGTGCCAGCAGTTCCCCGGGGGTCACTGAAGCTTTCTTT.

The chain links TRBV6-6 to TRBJ2-7, with D tentatively TRBD1 (5 bases). V was clipped by 6 bases and J by 6 bases, with 12 bases between them. This CDR3 is 12 amino acids long. CDR1 is MNHNY, CDR2 SVGAGI, per germline (reference sequence). The CDR3 loop reads CASSPGPSEQYF. The DNA of the CDR3 is TGTGCCAGCAGCCCAGGGCCTAGCGAGCAGTACTTC.

In the case of this clone: The junction differs from germline at one of its ends, possibly a read error. The chain joins TRBV2 to TRBJ2-1, with a tentative D call TRBD1 (5 bases). CDR3 length equals 12 residues. Germline V gives CDR1 SNHLY, CDR2 FYNNEI. The CDR3 DNA reads as TGTGCCAACAGTAGGGGCCCCAATGAGCAGTTCTTC. Translating it yields CANSRGPNEQFF.

The J gene is TRBJ2-7, the V gene TRBV11-3; 12 bases match TRBD1. With 5 bases clipped from V and 5 bases from J, the junction kept 13 bases outside the gene matches. The V gene's germline CDR1 is SGHNT and CDR2 YENEEA. This CDR3 has 17 amino acids. In DNA, the CDR3 is TGTGCCAGCAGCCCCGGGACAGGGGGCGCCGGCTTTGACGAGCAGTACTTC. The encoded protein is CASSPGTGGAGFDEQYF.

In DNA form, the CDR3 reads TGTGCCAGCAAAGTAGGGGGGGCTTTGAACACTGAAGCTTTCTTT. This codes for CASKVGGALNTEAFF. The rearrangement uses TRBV28 and TRBJ1-1, with D possibly matching TRBD1 (6 bases). Per the germline V gene, CDR1 is MDHEN and CDR2 is SYDVKM. V was cut by 7 bases and J by 0 bases, with 15 bases left in between. The CDR3 totals 15 residues.